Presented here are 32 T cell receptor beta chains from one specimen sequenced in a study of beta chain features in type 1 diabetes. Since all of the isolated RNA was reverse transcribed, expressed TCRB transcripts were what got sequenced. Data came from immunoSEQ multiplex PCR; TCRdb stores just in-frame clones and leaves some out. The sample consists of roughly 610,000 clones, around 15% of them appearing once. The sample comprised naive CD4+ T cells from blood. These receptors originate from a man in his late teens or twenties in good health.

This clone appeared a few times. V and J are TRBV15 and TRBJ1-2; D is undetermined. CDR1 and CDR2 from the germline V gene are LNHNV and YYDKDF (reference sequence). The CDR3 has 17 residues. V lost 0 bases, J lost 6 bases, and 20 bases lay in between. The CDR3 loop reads CATSRENPIRGSNGYTF. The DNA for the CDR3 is TGTGCCACCAGCAGAGAAAATCCAATTAGAGGTTCGAATGGCTACACCTTC.

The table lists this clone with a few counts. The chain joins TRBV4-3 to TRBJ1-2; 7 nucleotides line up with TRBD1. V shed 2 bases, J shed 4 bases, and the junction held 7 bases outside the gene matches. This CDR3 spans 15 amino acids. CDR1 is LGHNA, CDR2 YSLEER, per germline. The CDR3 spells CASSQRGQETYGYTF. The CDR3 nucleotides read TGCGCCAGCAGCCAAAGGGGGCAAGAAACCTATGGCTACACCTTC.

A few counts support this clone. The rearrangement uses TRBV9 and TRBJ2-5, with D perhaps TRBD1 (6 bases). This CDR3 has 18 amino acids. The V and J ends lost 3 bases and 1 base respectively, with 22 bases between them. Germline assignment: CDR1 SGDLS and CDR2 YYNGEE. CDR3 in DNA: TGTGCCAGCAGCGCCGGGACATTAAGCCACCCGGCCCAAGAGACCCAGTACTTC. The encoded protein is CASSAGTLSHPAQETQYF.

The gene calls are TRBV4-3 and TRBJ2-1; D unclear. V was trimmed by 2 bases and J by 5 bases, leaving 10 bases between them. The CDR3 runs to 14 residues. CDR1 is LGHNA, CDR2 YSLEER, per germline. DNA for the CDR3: TGCGCCAGCAGCCAAAACATGGGCGACAATGAGCAGTTCTTC. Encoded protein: CASSQNMGDNEQFF.

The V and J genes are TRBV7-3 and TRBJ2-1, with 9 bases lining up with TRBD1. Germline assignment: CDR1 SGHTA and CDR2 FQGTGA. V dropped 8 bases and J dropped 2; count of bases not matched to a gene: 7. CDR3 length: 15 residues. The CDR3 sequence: CASGTGTGPYNEQFF. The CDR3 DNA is TGTGCCAGCGGGACCGGGACAGGGCCCTACAATGAGCAGTTCTTC.

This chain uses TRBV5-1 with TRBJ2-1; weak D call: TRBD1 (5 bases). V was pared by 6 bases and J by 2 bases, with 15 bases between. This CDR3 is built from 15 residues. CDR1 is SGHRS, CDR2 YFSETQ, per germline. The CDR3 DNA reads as TGCGCCAGCAAATCAGACAGCCCGGCCTACAATGAGCAGTTCTTC. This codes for CASKSDSPAYNEQFF.

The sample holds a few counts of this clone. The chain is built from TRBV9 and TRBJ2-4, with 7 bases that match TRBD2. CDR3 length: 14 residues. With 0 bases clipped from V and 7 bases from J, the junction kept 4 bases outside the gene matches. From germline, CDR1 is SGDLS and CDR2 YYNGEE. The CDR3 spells CASSVGEGRNIQYF. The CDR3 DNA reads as TGTGCCAGCAGCGTAGGGGAGGGTAGGAACATTCAGTACTTC.

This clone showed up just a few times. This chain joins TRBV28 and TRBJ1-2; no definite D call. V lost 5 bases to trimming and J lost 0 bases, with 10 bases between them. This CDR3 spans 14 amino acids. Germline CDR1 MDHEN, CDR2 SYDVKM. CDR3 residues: CASSPDGANYGYTF. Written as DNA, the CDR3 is TGTGCCAGCAGTCCGGACGGTGCTAACTATGGCTACACCTTC.

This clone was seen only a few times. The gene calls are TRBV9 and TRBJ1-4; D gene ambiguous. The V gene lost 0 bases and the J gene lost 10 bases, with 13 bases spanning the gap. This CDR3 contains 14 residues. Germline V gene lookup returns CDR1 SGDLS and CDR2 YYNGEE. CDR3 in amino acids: CASSVAAEGVKLFF. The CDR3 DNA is TGTGCCAGCAGCGTAGCAGCCGAGGGCGTAAAACTGTTTTTT.

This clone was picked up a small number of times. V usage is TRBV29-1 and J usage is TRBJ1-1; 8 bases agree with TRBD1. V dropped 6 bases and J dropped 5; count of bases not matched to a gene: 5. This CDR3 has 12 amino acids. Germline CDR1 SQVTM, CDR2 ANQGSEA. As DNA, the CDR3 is TGCAGCGTCCGGACAGGGCGAACTGAAGCTTTCTTT. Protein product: CSVRTGRTEAFF.

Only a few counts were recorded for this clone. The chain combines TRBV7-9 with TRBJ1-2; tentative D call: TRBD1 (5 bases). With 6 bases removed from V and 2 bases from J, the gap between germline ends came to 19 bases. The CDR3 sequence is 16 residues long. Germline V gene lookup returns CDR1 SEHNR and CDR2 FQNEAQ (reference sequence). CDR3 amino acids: CASSLGGSYPNYGYTF. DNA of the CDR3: TGTGCCAGCAGTCTTGGGGGATCTTATCCCAACTATGGCTACACCTTC. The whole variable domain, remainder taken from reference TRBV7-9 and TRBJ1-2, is DTGVSQNPRHKITKRGQNVTFRCDPISEHNRLYWYRQTLGQGPEFLTYFQNEAQLEKSRLLSDRFSAERPKGSFSTLEIQRTEQGDSAMYLCASSLGGSYPNYGYTFGSGTRLTVV.

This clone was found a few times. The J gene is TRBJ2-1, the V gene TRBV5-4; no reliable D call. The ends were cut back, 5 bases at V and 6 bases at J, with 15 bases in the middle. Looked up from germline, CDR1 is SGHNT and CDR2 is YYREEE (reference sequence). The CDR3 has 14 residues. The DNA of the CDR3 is TGTGCCAGCAGAATTTGGATGTTGGTCAATGAGCAGTTCTTC. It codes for CASRIWMLVNEQFF. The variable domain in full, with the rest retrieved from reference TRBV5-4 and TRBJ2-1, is ETGVTQSPTHLIKTRGQQVTLRCSSQSGHNTVSWYQQALGQGPQFIFQYYREEENGRGNFPPRFSGLQFPNYSSELNVNALELDDSALYLCASRIWMLVNEQFFGPGTRLTVL.

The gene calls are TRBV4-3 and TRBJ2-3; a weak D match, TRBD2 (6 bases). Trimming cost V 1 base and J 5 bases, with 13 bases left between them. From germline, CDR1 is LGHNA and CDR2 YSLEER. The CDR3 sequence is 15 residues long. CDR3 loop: CASSQGGLGGDTQYF. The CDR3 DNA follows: TGCGCCAGCAGCCAAGGAGGATTGGGGGGAGATACGCAGTATTTT.

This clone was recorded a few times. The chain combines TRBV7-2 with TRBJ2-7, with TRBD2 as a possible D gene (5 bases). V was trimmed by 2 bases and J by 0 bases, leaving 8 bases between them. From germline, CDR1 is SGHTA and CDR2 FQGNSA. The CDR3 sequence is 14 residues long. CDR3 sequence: CASSLSGSSYEQYF. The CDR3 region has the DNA TGTGCCAGCAGCTTAAGTGGGAGCTCCTACGAGCAGTACTTC.

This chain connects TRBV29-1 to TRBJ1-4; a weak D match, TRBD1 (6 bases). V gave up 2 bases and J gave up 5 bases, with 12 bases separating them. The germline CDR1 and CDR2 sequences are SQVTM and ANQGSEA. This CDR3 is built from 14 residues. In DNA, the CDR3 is TGCAGCGTTGAACGGCGGACAGAGAATGAAAAACTGTTTTTT. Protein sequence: CSVERRTENEKLFF.

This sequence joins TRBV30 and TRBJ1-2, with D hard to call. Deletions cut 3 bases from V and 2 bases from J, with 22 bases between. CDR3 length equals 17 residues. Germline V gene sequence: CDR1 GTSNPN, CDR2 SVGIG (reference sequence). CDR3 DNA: TGTGCCTGGAGCCCCACCGTAATTTGGGGTGTCAACTATGGCTACACCTTC. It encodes CAWSPTVIWGVNYGYTF.

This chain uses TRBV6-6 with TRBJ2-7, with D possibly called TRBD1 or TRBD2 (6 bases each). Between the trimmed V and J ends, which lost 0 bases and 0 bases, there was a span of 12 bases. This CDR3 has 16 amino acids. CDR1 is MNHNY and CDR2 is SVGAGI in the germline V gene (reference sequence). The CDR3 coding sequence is TGTGCCAGCAGTTACTCGAGGCGGGACAACTCCTACGAGCAGTACTTC. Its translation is CASSYSRRDNSYEQYF.

The CDR3 DNA sequence: TGTGCCAGCAGCATTCCCAGGGGAAAAGGGCCATCCTACAATGAGCAGTTCTTC. The encoded protein is CASSIPRGKGPSYNEQFF. The chain has TRBV21-1 and TRBJ2-1; TRBD1, the table's D call, lacks a check against the DNA. TRBV21-1 corresponds to a pseudogene. CDR3 length: 18 residues.

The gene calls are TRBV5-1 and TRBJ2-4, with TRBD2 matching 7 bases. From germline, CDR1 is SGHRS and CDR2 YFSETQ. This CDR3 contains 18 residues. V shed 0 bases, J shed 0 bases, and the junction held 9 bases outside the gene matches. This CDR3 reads CASSLAGSSGGAKNIQYF. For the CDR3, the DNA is TGCGCCAGCAGCTTGGCCGGGTCTAGCGGTGGAGCCAAAAACATTCAGTACTTC.

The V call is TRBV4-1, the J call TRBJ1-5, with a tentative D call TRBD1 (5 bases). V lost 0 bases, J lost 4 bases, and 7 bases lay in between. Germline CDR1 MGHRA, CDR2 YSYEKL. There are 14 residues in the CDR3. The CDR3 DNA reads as TGCGCCAGCAGCCAAGAGGGGGGGAATCAGCCCCAGCATTTT. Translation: CASSQEGGNQPQHF.

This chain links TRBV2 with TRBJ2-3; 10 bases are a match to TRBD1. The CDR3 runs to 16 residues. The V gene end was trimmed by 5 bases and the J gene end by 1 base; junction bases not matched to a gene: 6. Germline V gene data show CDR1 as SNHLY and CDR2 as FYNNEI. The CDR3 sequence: CASSLLTGGGTDTQYF. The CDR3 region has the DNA TGTGCCAGCAGTCTGCTGACAGGGGGCGGCACAGATACGCAGTATTTT.

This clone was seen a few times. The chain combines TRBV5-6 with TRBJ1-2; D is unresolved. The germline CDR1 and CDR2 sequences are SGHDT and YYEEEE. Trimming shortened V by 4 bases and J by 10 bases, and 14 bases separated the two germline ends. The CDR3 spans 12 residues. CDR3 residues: CASSIGQLDYTF. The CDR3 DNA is TGTGCCAGCAGCATTGGTCAGCTTGACTACACCTTC.

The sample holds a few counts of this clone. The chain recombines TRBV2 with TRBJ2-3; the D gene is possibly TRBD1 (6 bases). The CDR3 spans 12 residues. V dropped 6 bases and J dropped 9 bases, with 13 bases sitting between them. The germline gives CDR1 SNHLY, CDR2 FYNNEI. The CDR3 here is CASRRTAGTQYF. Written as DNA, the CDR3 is TGTGCCAGCAGGCGGACAGCAGGAACGCAGTATTTT.

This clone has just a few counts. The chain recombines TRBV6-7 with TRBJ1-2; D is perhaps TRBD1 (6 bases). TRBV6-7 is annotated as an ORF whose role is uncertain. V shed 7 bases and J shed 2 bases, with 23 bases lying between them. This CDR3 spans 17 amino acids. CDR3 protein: CASIYPIDRLQNYGYTF. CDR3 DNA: TGTGCCAGCATCTACCCGATCGACAGGCTGCAGAACTATGGCTACACCTTC.

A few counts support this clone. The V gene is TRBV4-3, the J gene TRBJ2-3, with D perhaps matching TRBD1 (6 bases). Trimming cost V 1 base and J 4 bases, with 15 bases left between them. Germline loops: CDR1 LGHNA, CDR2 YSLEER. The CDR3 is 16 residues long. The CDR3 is CASSQAYRKGADTQYF. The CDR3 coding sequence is TGCGCCAGCAGCCAAGCGTATAGAAAGGGGGCAGATACGCAGTATTTT.

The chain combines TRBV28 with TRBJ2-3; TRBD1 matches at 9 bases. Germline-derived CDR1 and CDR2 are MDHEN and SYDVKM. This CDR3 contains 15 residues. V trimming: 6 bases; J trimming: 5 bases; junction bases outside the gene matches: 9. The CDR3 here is CASSRPGQGQDTQYF. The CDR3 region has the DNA TGTGCCAGCAGCCGGCCGGGACAGGGACAAGATACGCAGTATTTT.

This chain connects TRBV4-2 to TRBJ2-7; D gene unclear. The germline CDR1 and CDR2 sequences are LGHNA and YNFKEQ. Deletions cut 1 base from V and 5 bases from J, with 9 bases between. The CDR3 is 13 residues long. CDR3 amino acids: CASSQVGRDEQYF. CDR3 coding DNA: TGTGCCAGCAGCCAAGTCGGAAGGGACGAGCAGTACTTC.

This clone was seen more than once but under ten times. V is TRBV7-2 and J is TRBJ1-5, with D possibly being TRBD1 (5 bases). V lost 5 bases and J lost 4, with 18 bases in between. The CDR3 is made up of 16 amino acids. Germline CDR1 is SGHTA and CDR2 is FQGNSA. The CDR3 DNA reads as TGTGCCAGCAGCCACCCTGGGGCATTTTCTAATCAGCCCCAGCATTTT. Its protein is CASSHPGAFSNQPQHF. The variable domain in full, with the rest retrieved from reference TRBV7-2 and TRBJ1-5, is GAGVSQSPSNKVTEKGKDVELRCDPISGHTALYWYRQSLGQGLEFLIYFQGNSAPDKSGLPSDRFSAERTGGSVSTLTIQRTQQEDSAVYLCASSHPGAFSNQPQHFGDGTRLSIL.

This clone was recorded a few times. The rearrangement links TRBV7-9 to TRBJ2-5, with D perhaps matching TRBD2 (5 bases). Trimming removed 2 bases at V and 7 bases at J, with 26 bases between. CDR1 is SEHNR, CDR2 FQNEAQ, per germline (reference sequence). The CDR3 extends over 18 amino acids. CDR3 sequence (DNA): TGTGCCAGCAGCTTAAGAAAATTCGGGAACAGATCCTTTGGGACCCAGTACTTC. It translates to CASSLRKFGNRSFGTQYF.

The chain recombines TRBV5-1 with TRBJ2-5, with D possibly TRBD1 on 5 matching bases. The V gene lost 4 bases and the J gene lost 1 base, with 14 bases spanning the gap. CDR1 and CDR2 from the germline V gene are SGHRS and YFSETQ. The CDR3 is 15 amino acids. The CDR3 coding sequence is TGCGCCAGCAGCCCCTCTAGGGGCTCCCAAGAGACCCAGTACTTC. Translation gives CASSPSRGSQETQYF.

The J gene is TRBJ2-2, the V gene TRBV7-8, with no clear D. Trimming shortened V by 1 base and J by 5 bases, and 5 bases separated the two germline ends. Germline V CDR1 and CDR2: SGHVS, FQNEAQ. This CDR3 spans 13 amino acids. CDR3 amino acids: CASSLGRTGELFF. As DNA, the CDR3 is TGTGCCAGCAGCTTAGGACGGACCGGGGAGCTGTTTTTT.

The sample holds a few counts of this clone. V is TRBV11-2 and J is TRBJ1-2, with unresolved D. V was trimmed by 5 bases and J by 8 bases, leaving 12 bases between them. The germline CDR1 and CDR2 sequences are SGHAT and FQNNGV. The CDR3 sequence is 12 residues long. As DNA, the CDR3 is TGTGCCAGCAGCAATAGGGTGGGAGGCTACACCTTC. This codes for CASSNRVGGYTF.